This TCR beta chain came from a study of cytomegalovirus exposure and HLA in healthy donors. Whole-study findings and limits: Cytomegalovirus-associated TCR beta chains were listed, numbering roughly 150.

On this clone itself: Antigen specificity is unknown.

The data were produced by immunoSEQ multiplex PCR, yet TCRdb's version contains in-frame clones alone and is incomplete. The sample contains about 150,000 clones, approximately 86% of which appear only once. The CDR3 consists of 15 residues. V was pared by 1 base and J by 1 base, with 9 bases between. Germline V CDR1 and CDR2: SGHRS, YFSETQ. The chain uses TRBV5-1 and TRBJ2-1, with D possibly being TRBD2 (6 bases). The source of this sequence is a human donor in good health. Sequences were obtained from PBMCs. CDR3 coding DNA: TGCGCCAGCAGCTTGTCAGGGACTTCCTACAATGAGCAGTTCTTC. This gives the protein CASSLSGTSYNEQFF.